Listed below are T cell receptor beta chains from one sample, sequenced in a study of identical twins. TCRdb passed the 5' RACE reads through MiXCR, listing each CDR3 protein once. The sample consists of some 500,000 distinct CDR3 sequences, over 12% of them appearing once. Separately, the same data were catalogued under a study of yellow fever vaccine responses in identical twins.

Material: CD4+ T cells sorted from blood. These TCRs come from a woman younger than 30 in good health. Both conserved end residues are part of each CDR3. The D gene is left open where the match is weak. Clone size is given for some rows only: seen once, a few or many times, or a class if the clone is expanded.

D gene: .; clone size: few; J gene: TRBJ2-6; CDR3 length: 16; V gene: TRBV28; CDR3 DNA: TGTGCCAGCAGACCAAGCCAGGGAGGAGGGGCCAACGTCCTGACTTTC; CDR3 protein: CASRPSQGGGANVLTF
D gene: TRBD2; clone size: few; J gene: TRBJ2-3; CDR3 length: 16; V gene: TRBV4-3; CDR3 DNA: TGCGCCAGCAGCCAAGAGGGGACTAGCGGGGTAGATACGCAGTATTTT; CDR3 protein: CASSQEGTSGVDTQYF
D gene: .; clone size: .; J gene: TRBJ2-3; CDR3 length: 15; V gene: TRBV20-1; CDR3 DNA: TGCAGTGCTAGAGATATGCGGGTGGGCACAGATACGCAGTATTTT; CDR3 protein: CSARDMRVGTDTQYF
D gene: TRBD1; clone size: .; J gene: TRBJ2-5; CDR3 length: 16; V gene: TRBV7-2; CDR3 DNA: TGTGCCAGCAGCTTAGAGGGGACAGGATCGGGGGAGACCCAGTACTTC; CDR3 protein: CASSLEGTGSGETQYF
D gene: TRBD1; clone size: many; J gene: TRBJ2-2; CDR3 length: 15; V gene: TRBV20-1; CDR3 DNA: TGCAGTGCTAGAGAAAACCGACAGGGCACCGGGGAGCTGTTTTTT; CDR3 protein: CSARENRQGTGELFF
D gene: .; clone size: .; J gene: TRBJ1-2; CDR3 length: 13; V gene: TRBV12-3/TRBV12-4; CDR3 DNA: TGTGCCAGCAGTTTGACCAGGGACTATGGCTACACCTTC; CDR3 protein: CASSLTRDYGYTF
D gene: TRBD2; clone size: few; J gene: TRBJ2-3; CDR3 length: 16; V gene: TRBV7-2; CDR3 DNA: TGTGCCAGCAGCTTAGCAGCGGGGGGGCGGGCAGATACGCAGTATTTT; CDR3 protein: CASSLAAGGRADTQYF
D gene: .; clone size: .; J gene: TRBJ2-1; CDR3 length: 15; V gene: TRBV9; CDR3 DNA: TGTGCCAGCAGCGTAGGTATCTATGGGGGCAATGAGCAGTTCTTC; CDR3 protein: CASSVGIYGGNEQFF
D gene: .; clone size: .; J gene: TRBJ2-1; CDR3 length: 16; V gene: TRBV7-2; CDR3 DNA: TGTGCCAGCAGCCCTCGCGGAGCTAACTCCTACAATGAGCAGTTCTTC; CDR3 protein: CASSPRGANSYNEQFF
D gene: TRBD2; clone size: many; J gene: TRBJ2-3; CDR3 length: 12; V gene: TRBV29-1; CDR3 DNA: TGCAGCGAAAGCGGGGGCGGGGATACGCAGTATTTT; CDR3 protein: CSESGGGDTQYF
D gene: .; clone size: many; J gene: TRBJ2-1; CDR3 length: 13; V gene: TRBV29-1; CDR3 DNA: TGCAGCGTTGAAGATTTGGCACCCAATGAGCAGTTCTTC; CDR3 protein: CSVEDLAPNEQFF
D gene: TRBD2; clone size: .; J gene: TRBJ2-1; CDR3 length: 16; V gene: TRBV18; CDR3 DNA: TGTGCCAGCTCACTGGTTCTTACTAGCGGGGGCGATGAGCAGTTCTTC; CDR3 protein: CASSLVLTSGGDEQFF
D gene: TRBD1; clone size: few; J gene: TRBJ2-3; CDR3 length: 17; V gene: TRBV28; CDR3 DNA: TGTGCCAGCAGTAGGGGGTCGACAGGGGGCGAGGGAAATACGCAGTATTTT; CDR3 protein: CASSRGSTGGEGNTQYF